This entry is about one T cell receptor beta chain. The target antigen is unknown. The PCR employed 60 Vbeta primers together with 13 Jbeta primers. Using immunoSEQ multiplex PCR, the repertoire was profiled, and TCRdb retains in-frame clones only, with some absent. The sample yields approximately 220,000 clones, about 80% seen once. The CDR3 loop spans 16 amino acids. The trim removed 6 bases at V and 7 bases at J, leaving 13 bases unmatched. Germline V lookup: CDR1 LNHDA, CDR2 SQIVND (reference sequence). The data stem from a study of cytomegalovirus exposure and HLA in healthy donors. As for the study in general: The Caucasian-associated ancestry cluster held 80% to 90% of more than 350 genotyped donors.

Study-level findings and limits: TCR beta V segments were, for the most part, productive about 90% or about 30% of the time in an earlier analysis. Beyond CMV serostatus, there was no information to go on about immune exposure.

Nominally healthy donors were sampled, though unrecorded immune exposures were likely. The sample taken for sequencing was PBMCs. The sequence derives from a male donor in good health and CMV-seronegative. The genes are TRBV19 and TRBJ1-5, with 9 bases aligning to TRBD1. The CDR3 sequence is CASSTLEGQGSQPQHF. The CDR3 nucleotides read TGTGCCAGTAGCACCCTGGAGGGACAGGGTTCGCAGCCCCAGCATTTT.